The 17 T cell receptor beta chains in this list originate from one sample, sequenced in a study of CD8+ T cells in alopecia areata. CD4+ lymphocytes from roughly five patients underwent sorting into CD25+CD127- populations. Reverse transcribed after extraction, RNA yielded cDNA as the sequencing template. The protocol was immunoSEQ multiplex PCR, while the TCRdb copy is restricted to in-frame clones and leaves out a portion. The table has tens of thousands of clones, roughly three fifths seen once. What was sequenced was CD4+ Tregs sorted from blood. The receptors come from a human donor with alopecia areata.

The J gene is TRBJ2-3, the V gene TRBV7-2, with 8 nucleotides matching TRBD1. The CDR3 spans 14 residues. The germline V gene has CDR1 SGHTA and CDR2 FQGNSA. V lost 5 bases and J lost 5; bases outside the gene matches: 6. The CDR3 reads CASSQQGAVDTQYF. CDR3 DNA sequence: TGTGCCAGCAGCCAGCAGGGGGCTGTAGATACGCAGTATTTT.

In its sample, this clone was seen a few times. The chain has TRBV19 and TRBJ2-3; the match to TRBD2 covers 10 bases. Per germline, CDR1 LNHDA and CDR2 SQIVND (reference sequence). Trimming removed 5 bases from V and 2 bases from J; junction bases left unmatched: 7. CDR3 length equals 16 residues. The CDR3 coding sequence is TGTGCCAGTAGTGGGCGCAGCGGGGGGGCCACAGATACGCAGTATTTT. This translates into CASSGRSGGATDTQYF.

The chain joins TRBV7-2 to TRBJ2-3; no clear D. CDR1 and CDR2 (germline): SGHTA, FQGNSA. This CDR3 is built from 13 residues. Trimming pared 5 bases from V and 2 bases from J, leaving 8 bases between. The CDR3 DNA reads as TGTGCCAGCAGCGGTATAGCCACAGATACGCAGTATTTT. It codes for CASSGIATDTQYF. Full variable domain (rest looked up from reference TRBV7-2 and TRBJ2-3): GAGVSQSPSNKVTEKGKDVELRCDPISGHTALYWYRQSLGQGLEFLIYFQGNSAPDKSGLPSDRFSAERTGGSVSTLTIQRTQQEDSAVYLCASSGIATDTQYFGPGTRLTVL.

This clone was picked up a small number of times. V usage is TRBV29-1 and J usage is TRBJ2-4; D may be TRBD1 (6 bases). V was trimmed by 6 bases and J by 5 bases, leaving 14 bases between them. This CDR3 has 13 amino acids. Germline CDR1 reads SQVTM; CDR2 reads ANQGSEA. CDR3 region: CSVRSGVQNIQYF. For the CDR3, the DNA is TGCAGCGTGAGATCAGGGGTCCAAAACATTCAGTACTTC.

This clone showed up just a few times. The chain links TRBV14 to TRBJ2-5; 10 positions agree with TRBD2. Germline V lookup: CDR1 SGHDN, CDR2 FVKESK. With V trimmed by 4 bases and J by 5 bases, 10 bases remained unmatched. The CDR3 is 16 amino acids. For the CDR3, the DNA is TGTGCCAGCAGCCGGGAAACGGGACTAGCGTCGGAGACCCAGTACTTC. This gives the protein CASSRETGLASETQYF. Variable domain in full (rest from reference TRBV14 and TRBJ2-5): EAGVTQFPSHSVIEKGQTVTLRCDPISGHDNLYWYRRVMGKEIKFLLHFVKESKQDESGMPNNRFLAERTGGTYSTLKVQPAELEDSGVYFCASSRETGLASETQYFGPGTRLLVL.

This clone showed up just a few times. The chain recombines TRBV7-9 with TRBJ2-1; possibly TRBD1 for D (6 bases). The CDR3 extends over 15 amino acids. Per the germline V gene, CDR1 is SEHNR and CDR2 is FQNEAQ (reference sequence). V was cut by 4 bases and J by 6 bases, with 16 bases left in between. The CDR3 coding sequence is TGTGCCAGCAGCTGGTGGGACACTGATGTCAATGAGCAGTTCTTC. This gives the protein CASSWWDTDVNEQFF.

This clone was found a few times. V and J are TRBV21-1 and TRBJ2-2; the table's D call of TRBD2 was not tested on the DNA. TRBV21-1 is tagged as a pseudogene. There are 16 residues in the CDR3. The CDR3 bases are TGTGCCTCATCTAAGCCTACTAGCGGAAACACCGGGGAGCTGTTTTTT. It yields the protein CASSKPTSGNTGELFF.

This chain connects TRBV14 to TRBJ2-7; TRBD2 matches 11 bases. J gave up 5 bases and V 0 bases, and 12 bases lay outside the gene matches. Germline CDR1 SGHDN, CDR2 FVKESK. CDR3 length: 18 amino acids. Written as DNA, the CDR3 is TGTGCCAGCAGCCAAGAACGTCTAGCGGGAGGATGGCCGAACGAGCAGTACTTC. Amino acids: CASSQERLAGGWPNEQYF. The full variable domain, in which reference TRBV14 and TRBJ2-7 provide the parts outside the CDR3, is EAGVTQFPSHSVIEKGQTVTLRCDPISGHDNLYWYRRVMGKEIKFLLHFVKESKQDESGMPNNRFLAERTGGTYSTLKVQPAELEDSGVYFCASSQERLAGGWPNEQYFGPGTRLTVT.

This rearrangement joins TRBV6-1 to TRBJ2-3; no clear D gene. This CDR3 is 11 amino acids long. CDR1 and CDR2 from the germline V gene are MNHNS and SASEGT. V was clipped by 6 bases and J by 6 bases, with 7 bases between them. DNA for the CDR3: TGTGCCAGCAGGGTAGTGGATACGCAGTATTTT. This gives the protein CASRVVDTQYF.

The chain uses TRBV5-1 and TRBJ2-7; 7 positions match TRBD1. CDR1 is SGHRS and CDR2 is YFSETQ in the germline V gene. Unmatched junction bases numbered 4, after V lost 0 bases and J lost 1 base. CDR3 length equals 15 residues. The CDR3 protein is CASSLGQGRSYEQYF. CDR3 nucleotide sequence: TGCGCCAGCAGCTTGGGACAGGGAAGATCCTACGAGCAGTACTTC.

This clone has only a few counts. The chain couples TRBV6-6 to TRBJ2-1; 8 bases map to TRBD1. The V gene end was trimmed by 7 bases and the J gene end by 6 bases; junction bases not matched to a gene: 8. Germline loops: CDR1 MNHNY, CDR2 SVGAGI (reference sequence). CDR3 size: 14 residues. In DNA form, the CDR3 reads TGTGCCAGCACCCGGACAGGGTTCTTCAATGAGCAGTTCTTC. Protein: CASTRTGFFNEQFF.

This clone was seen a handful of times. The chain links TRBV30 to TRBJ1-1; D is undetermined. This CDR3 region has 11 residues. Germline CDR1 reads GTSNPN; CDR2 reads SVGIG (reference sequence). The V gene lost 6 bases and the J gene lost 10 bases, with 15 bases spanning the gap. In DNA, the CDR3 is TGTGCCTGCAACCCATCGATCGGAGCTTTCTTT. It yields the protein CACNPSIGAFF.

This rearrangement joins TRBV29-1 to TRBJ1-1; D gene ambiguous. CDR1 is SQVTM, CDR2 ANQGSEA, per germline. V was trimmed by 4 bases and J by 10 bases, leaving 13 bases between them. The CDR3 has 11 amino acids. This CDR3 reads CSVGSRAAAFF. As DNA, the CDR3 is TGCAGCGTTGGATCCCGGGCAGCAGCTTTCTTT.

The chain recombines TRBV11-2 with TRBJ1-2; 8 nucleotides agree with TRBD1. Germline values: CDR1 SGHAT, CDR2 FQNNGV. Trimming at V came to 4 bases and at J to 3 bases, leaving 4 bases not matched to a gene. The CDR3 is made up of 14 amino acids. CDR3 DNA: TGTGCCAGCAGCTCCAGGGGGCGAGACTATGGCTACACCTTC. This sequence encodes CASSSRGRDYGYTF. The variable domain in full, completed from reference TRBV11-2 and TRBJ1-2, reads EAGVAQSPRYKIIEKRQSVAFWCNPISGHATLYWYQQILGQGPKLLIQFQNNGVVDDSQLPKDRFSAERLKGVDSTLKIQPAKLEDSAVYLCASSSRGRDYGYTFGSGTRLTVV.

V usage is TRBV10-3 and J usage is TRBJ2-1, with D perhaps being TRBD1 or TRBD2 (6 bases each). The CDR3 sequence is 14 residues long. CDR1 is ENHRY, CDR2 SYGVKD, per germline. The germline V and J ends were trimmed by 0 bases and 14 bases, with 17 bases remaining between them. CDR3 in DNA: TGTGCCATCAGTGAGTCGAGGGGGGCCAGATCTGAGTTCTTC. It translates to CAISESRGARSEFF.

This clone turned up a few times. The rearrangement joins TRBV18 to TRBJ2-7; D may be TRBD2 (6 bases). The V and J ends lost 5 bases and 5 bases respectively, with 16 bases between them. This CDR3 comprises 14 residues. The V gene's germline CDR1 is KGHSH and CDR2 LQKENI. CDR3 region: CASSSRGGEDEQYF. CDR3 nucleotides: TGTGCCAGCTCAAGTCGCGGAGGGGAGGACGAGCAGTACTTC.

This rearrangement joins TRBV29-1 to TRBJ2-5; D unclear. With 2 bases removed from V and 2 bases from J, the gap between germline ends came to 6 bases. The germline CDR1 and CDR2 sequences are SQVTM and ANQGSEA. The CDR3 extends over 12 amino acids. CDR3 sequence (DNA): TGCAGCGTTGAATTGGGGCAAGAGACCCAGTACTTC. Its protein is CSVELGQETQYF.